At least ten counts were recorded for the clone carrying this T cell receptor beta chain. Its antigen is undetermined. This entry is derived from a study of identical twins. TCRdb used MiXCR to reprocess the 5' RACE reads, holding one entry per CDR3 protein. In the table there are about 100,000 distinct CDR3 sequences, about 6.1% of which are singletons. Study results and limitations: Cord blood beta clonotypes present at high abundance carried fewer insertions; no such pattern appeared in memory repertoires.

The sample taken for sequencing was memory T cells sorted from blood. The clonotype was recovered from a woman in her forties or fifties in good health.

CDR3 in DNA: TGTGCCAGCAGTTCGAACCGCGGACGGACAAACACTGAAGCTTTCTTT. Its translation is CASSSNRGRTNTEAFF. The chain links TRBV6-5 to TRBJ1-1; possible D gene TRBD1, 5 bases. The CDR3 runs 16 residues. Trimming took off 4 bases at V and 2 bases at J, with 17 bases between the two ends. The V gene's germline CDR1 is MNHEY and CDR2 SVGAGI.